The clone carrying this T cell receptor (beta chain) came up a few times. This sample is drawn from a study of blood T cell repertoires in COVID-19. Looking at the study overall: Samples representing acute and convalescent COVID-19 were sourced from the United States, Italy and Spain. T cells, B-cell-depleted T cells, or PBMCs provided the cDNA or gDNA that served as material.

Germline V CDR1 and CDR2: ENHRY, SYGVKD. V shed 10 bases, J shed 4 bases, and the junction held 3 bases outside the gene matches. This CDR3 contains 12 residues. In the original processing: Estimation of nucleated cell counts relied on the amplification of reference gene primers. Assay: immunoSEQ multiplex PCR; the TCRdb copy retains only in-frame clones and omits some. That table supplies the V and J calls and clone size; D and trimming were determined from the DNA. The repertoire consists of about 250,000 clones, with about nine tenths occurring once and the leading ten covering around 1.5%. Sequencing was done on a sample of peripheral blood. The sequence derives from a woman aged 55-75 years who had recovered from COVID-19. V usage is TRBV10-3 and J usage is TRBJ1-4, with TRBD1 matching 7 bases. The CDR3 loop reads CATQGGNEKLFF. The CDR3 bases are TGTGCCACCCAGGGGGGTAATGAAAAACTGTTTTTT.